The entry below gives a single T cell receptor (beta chain) sequence along with its context. Using RNA transcripts as the source, TCR beta CDR3 regions were amplified. Carried out on the TCR CDR3, a first-round RT-PCR used the HTBI primer set. TCRdb ran MiXCR on the multiplex PCR reads and lists one entry per CDR3 protein. The sample includes hundreds of thousands of distinct CDR3 sequences, 40% to 55% of them seen just once. This specimen belongs to a study of T cells in Graves' hyperthyroidism and ophthalmopathy. Germline V gene sequence: CDR1 KGHDR, CDR2 SFDVKD. V trimming: 2 bases; J trimming: 5 bases; junction bases outside the gene matches: 9. This CDR3 spans 17 amino acids.

This TCR was sampled from an adult man with Graves' disease, either hyperthyroidism or ophthalmopathy (not recorded which). The rearrangement uses TRBV24-1 and TRBJ2-5; TRBD2 matches 11 bases. Sequenced input: peripheral blood or thyroid tissue (not recorded which). CDR3 sequence (DNA): TGTGCCACCAGTGATTCCTCACTAGCGGGAGTTTCCGAGACCCAGTACTTC. Translated, it gives CATSDSSLAGVSETQYF.